The 30 T cell receptor beta chains given below trace back to one sample, sequenced in a study of cytomegalovirus exposure and HLA in healthy donors. 60 Vbeta and 13 Jbeta primers were used in PCR. Assay used: immunoSEQ multiplex PCR; TCRdb lists only in-frame clones, some missing. The sample records some 180,000 clones, around 80% being singletons. Sequenced input: PBMCs. These receptors were collected from a girl between 5 and 17 years old in good health and CMV-seropositive.

The V call is TRBV30, the J call TRBJ1-1; D remains unclear. The CDR3 length is 13 residues. V lost 5 bases and J lost 0, with 10 bases in between. Germline CDR1 is GTSNPN and CDR2 is SVGIG (reference sequence). CDR3 in amino acids: CAWGLTVNTEAFF. The DNA for the CDR3 is TGTGCCTGGGGATTGACTGTGAACACTGAAGCTTTCTTT.

The chain links TRBV5-1 to TRBJ2-7, with 10 bases matching TRBD2. The CDR3 is 14 residues long. Germline CDR1 and CDR2: SGHRS and YFSETQ. The junction had 11 bases not matched to a gene; V was cut back by 6 bases and J by 8 bases. CDR3 in DNA: TGCGCCAGCAAAGTAACAGGACTAGCGGTACAGCAGTACTTC. It codes for CASKVTGLAVQQYF.

The J gene is TRBJ1-2, the V gene TRBV7-9, with a weak D call TRBD1 (5 bases). Trimming left V 1 base short and J 6 bases short, with 9 bases between. CDR1 SEHNR and CDR2 FQNEAQ come from the germline V gene (reference sequence). The CDR3 has 13 residues. In DNA form, the CDR3 reads TGTGCCAGCAGCTTAGGTGTAGGGGATGGCTACACCTTC. It encodes CASSLGVGDGYTF.

The chain couples TRBV10-3 to TRBJ1-2; TRBD1 aligns across 9 bases. J gave up 7 bases and V 7 bases, and 7 bases lay outside the gene matches. Looked up from germline, CDR1 is ENHRY and CDR2 is SYGVKD. The CDR3 has 13 amino acids. Written as DNA, the CDR3 is TGTGCCATCACTCGACAGGGGGAGGGTGGCTACACCTTC. This gives the protein CAITRQGEGGYTF.

In this sample, this clone turned up a few times. The V call is TRBV27, the J call TRBJ1-2, with TRBD1 matching 7 bases. The germline gives CDR1 MNHEY, CDR2 SMNVEV (reference sequence). The junction had 29 bases not matched to a gene; V was cut back by 6 bases and J by 7 bases. The CDR3 has 20 residues. In DNA, the CDR3 is TGTGCCAGCAGCCTTAGACAGGGTGGGACTTGGAGGGTGGGACTTGGTGGCTACACCTTC. Residues: CASSLRQGGTWRVGLGGYTF.

A single count supports this clone. The chain has TRBV11-2 and TRBJ1-1; 7 positions match TRBD1. CDR1 and CDR2 (germline): SGHAT, FQNNGV. With V trimmed by 3 bases and J by 4 bases, 5 bases remained unmatched. The CDR3 contains 14 residues. CDR3: CASSFFRDSTEAFF. The DNA for the CDR3 is TGTGCCAGCAGCTTCTTTAGGGACAGCACTGAAGCTTTCTTT.

This clone was observed a single time. This chain's CDR3 is CASSFRDRGPSVEQFF. CDR3 nucleotides: TGTGCCAGCAGCTTCCGGGACAGGGGGCCATCGGTTGAGCAGTTCTTC. This sequence joins TRBV5-6 and TRBJ2-1, with 12 bases fitting TRBD1. The CDR3 extends over 16 amino acids. Germline values: CDR1 SGHDT, CDR2 YYEEEE. J gave up 9 bases and V 2 bases, and 9 bases lay outside the gene matches.

The gene calls are TRBV27 and TRBJ1-6; D ambiguous. Per germline, CDR1 MNHEY and CDR2 SMNVEV (reference sequence). V was shortened by 3 bases and J by 7 bases, with 7 bases between the two germline ends. This CDR3 is built from 13 residues. DNA for the CDR3: TGTGCCAGCAGTTTTACAGCCAATTCACCCCTCCACTTT. Translation: CASSFTANSPLHF.

The rearrangement links TRBV30 to TRBJ2-3; 8 nucleotides match TRBD1. Trimming took 0 bases from V and 1 from J; bases not matched to a gene: 6. Germline loops: CDR1 GTSNPN, CDR2 SVGIG (reference sequence). This CDR3 is 16 amino acids long. The CDR3, as DNA: TGTGCCTGGAGTGTACATCCGGGACAGGGCACAGATACGCAGTATTTT. Its protein product is CAWSVHPGQGTDTQYF. Full variable domain (outside the CDR3, taken from reference TRBV30 and TRBJ2-3): SQTIHQWPATLVQPVGSPLSLECTVEGTSNPNLYWYRQAAGRGLQLLFYSVGIGQISSEVPQNLSASRPQDRQFILSSKKLLLSDSGFYLCAWSVHPGQGTDTQYFGPGTRLTVL.

This chain links TRBV10-3 with TRBJ1-1; 7 positions match TRBD1. There are 12 residues in the CDR3. Germline-derived CDR1 and CDR2 are ENHRY and SYGVKD. With V trimmed by 4 bases and J by 7 bases, 3 bases remained unmatched. CDR3 loop: CAISGQGIEAFF. CDR3 nucleotide sequence: TGTGCCATCAGTGGACAGGGCATTGAAGCTTTCTTT.

This chain joins TRBV14 and TRBJ1-1, with no clear D. Trimming removed 5 bases at V and 1 base at J, with 14 bases between. This CDR3 contains 15 residues. CDR1 is SGHDN and CDR2 is FVKESK in the germline V gene. The CDR3 loop reads CASSREDLRNTEAFF. The CDR3 DNA is TGTGCCAGCAGCAGAGAGGATTTACGGAACACTGAAGCTTTCTTT.

The CDR3 sequence is CASSFLSAGTGSPPNTGELFF. The CDR3 bases are TGTGCCAGCAGTTTCCTTTCTGCCGGGACAGGGTCCCCTCCCAACACCGGGGAGCTGTTTTTT. The chain uses TRBV27 and TRBJ2-2; 9 nucleotides align to TRBD1. The CDR3 loop spans 21 amino acids. After removal of 3 bases from V and 2 bases from J, the junction contained 19 bases not matched to a gene. CDR1 MNHEY and CDR2 SMNVEV come from the germline V gene (reference sequence).

The CDR3 sequence is CASGGRAVTGELFF. CDR3 nucleotides: TGTGCCAGCGGCGGGAGGGCCGTGACCGGGGAGCTGTTTTTT. V and J are TRBV6-5 and TRBJ2-2, with 9 bases fitting TRBD2. V was pared by 8 bases and J by 5 bases, with 6 bases of the junction left unmatched. Per germline, CDR1 MNHEY and CDR2 SVGAGI. This CDR3 has 14 residues.

This clone was seen a handful of times. The genes are TRBV4-1 and TRBJ1-5, with 10 positions matching TRBD1. Per the germline V gene, CDR1 is MGHRA and CDR2 is YSYEKL. V gave up 0 bases and J gave up 3 bases; unmatched junction bases: 8. CDR3 length equals 18 residues. CDR3 in DNA: TGCGCCAGCAGCCAAGATTTGGGACAGGGGAAACTCAATCAGCCCCAGCATTTT. Translation: CASSQDLGQGKLNQPQHF.

The genes are TRBV7-9 and TRBJ2-3, with 9 bases fitting TRBD2. The CDR3 runs 18 residues. Per the germline V gene, CDR1 is SEHNR and CDR2 is FQNEAQ (reference sequence). V lost 1 base and J lost 2; bases outside the gene matches: 10. Written as DNA, the CDR3 is TGTGCCAGCAGCTTAGGGGCGGGCGGACTAGCGATCACAGATACGCAGTATTTT. It specifies CASSLGAGGLAITDTQYF.

The chain employs TRBV10-1 and TRBJ2-1; TRBD2 matches 11 bases. The CDR3 has 17 amino acids. Germline V lookup: CDR1 WNHNN, CDR2 SYGVQD (reference sequence). Trimming at V came to 0 bases and at J to 8 bases, leaving 9 bases not matched to a gene. The CDR3 here is CASSESGTSGRGDEQFF. The CDR3 DNA is TGCGCCAGCAGTGAGTCGGGAACTAGCGGGAGAGGTGATGAGCAGTTCTTC.

The gene calls are TRBV2 and TRBJ2-2; weak D call: TRBD2 (5 bases). Germline V gene lookup returns CDR1 SNHLY and CDR2 FYNNEI. The CDR3 length is 20 residues. The V end was cut by 2 bases, the J end by 5 bases, with 27 bases between. DNA of the CDR3: TGTGCCAGCAGTGAATGGAGTTACCGGACTCCCGCTAGAGGGACCGGGGAGCTGTTTTTT. This encodes CASSEWSYRTPARGTGELFF. Drawing the rest from reference TRBV2 and TRBJ2-2, the complete variable domain is EPEVTQTPSHQVTQMGQEVILRCVPISNHLYFYWYRQILGQKVEFLVSFYNNEISEKSEIFDDQFSVERPDGSNFTLKIRSTKLEDSAMYFCASSEWSYRTPARGTGELFFGEGSRLTVL.

The rearrangement links TRBV6-5 to TRBJ2-5; 9 nucleotides agree with TRBD2. The trim removed 6 bases at V and 6 bases at J, leaving 5 bases unmatched. The CDR3 is 13 residues long. Germline lookup yields CDR1 MNHEY and CDR2 SVGAGI. The CDR3 sequence: CASRREGEKTQYF. DNA of the CDR3: TGTGCCAGCAGGCGGGAGGGCGAGAAGACCCAGTACTTC.

The table lists this clone with a count of one. At one boundary the junction diverges from the germline segment, which might be a read error. The rearrangement uses TRBV5-8 and TRBJ2-5, with 14 bases matching TRBD2. CDR3 length: 16 residues. Germline CDR1 reads SGHTS; CDR2 reads YDEGEE. The CDR3 region is CAISRGTSGRRETQYF. The CDR3 DNA is TGTGCCATCAGCAGAGGGACTAGCGGGAGAAGGGAGACCCAGTACTTC.

Comments on this clone: The sample carries other DNA sequences with the same CDR3. The rearrangement joins TRBV7-9 to TRBJ2-1, with 8 bases matching TRBD2. Germline V gene data show CDR1 as SEHNR and CDR2 as FQNEAQ (reference sequence). V was pared by 5 bases and J by 1 base, with 1 base of the junction left unmatched. The CDR3 runs 14 residues. The CDR3 loop is CASSPSGSYNEQFF. As DNA, the CDR3 is TGTGCCAGCAGCCCTAGCGGGTCCTACAATGAGCAGTTCTTC.

The rearrangement uses TRBV5-4 and TRBJ2-4; 10 bases line up with TRBD1. V lost 6 bases and J lost 4; bases outside the gene matches: 7. The CDR3 consists of 15 residues. CDR1 and CDR2 (germline): SGHNT, YYREEE (reference sequence). The CDR3 sequence: CASTSKGQGKNIQYF. The CDR3 nucleotides read TGTGCCAGCACGTCAAAGGGACAGGGGAAAAACATTCAGTACTTC.

This clone was observed a few times. The chain uses TRBV19 and TRBJ2-7, with a weak D call TRBD2 (6 bases). The germline gives CDR1 LNHDA, CDR2 SQIVND (reference sequence). The CDR3 runs 14 residues. V was trimmed by 3 bases and J by 2 bases, leaving 11 bases between them. The CDR3 loop is CASSIRGGTYEQYF. The CDR3 DNA sequence: TGTGCCAGTAGTATTCGGGGAGGTACCTACGAGCAGTACTTC.

As DNA, the CDR3 is TGCGCCAGCAGTCAATCGGTGGGCTTCCAAGAGACCCAGTACTTC. Translation gives CASSQSVGFQETQYF. The chain couples TRBV23-1 to TRBJ2-5; D not certain. TRBV23-1 is an open reading frame, and its role is uncertain. The CDR3 has 15 amino acids. V lost 0 bases and J lost 1, with 9 bases in between.

In this sample, this clone turned up a few times. The chain couples TRBV7-6 to TRBJ1-2; TRBD1 matches at 9 bases. Germline CDR1 is SGHVS and CDR2 is FNYEAQ. The V gene end was trimmed by 4 bases and the J gene end by 4 bases; junction bases not matched to a gene: 13. CDR3 length: 17 amino acids. The CDR3 nucleotides read TGTGCCAGCAGCTCCGGGACAGGGTCCCCCAGGAGCTATGGCTACACCTTC. Translated: CASSSGTGSPRSYGYTF.

This chain links TRBV27 with TRBJ1-1; TRBD1 matches at 10 bases. CDR1 and CDR2 (germline): MNHEY, SMNVEV (reference sequence). This CDR3 has 15 amino acids. With 5 bases clipped from V and 4 bases from J, the junction kept 7 bases outside the gene matches. The CDR3 region has the DNA TGTGCCAGCAGTCTCTTGGACAGGGGGGCCACTGAAGCTTTCTTT. It is translated as CASSLLDRGATEAFF.

The chain carries TRBV11-2 and TRBJ2-1; D unclear. V was pared by 6 bases and J by 7 bases, with 10 bases between. The germline gives CDR1 SGHAT, CDR2 FQNNGV. This CDR3 region has 12 residues. The CDR3 protein is CASRLIGNEQFF. CDR3 DNA: TGTGCCAGCAGACTAATCGGGAATGAGCAGTTCTTC.

V gene TRBV6-1 combines with J gene TRBJ2-7; tentatively, D is TRBD1 (5 bases). Germline values: CDR1 MNHNS, CDR2 SASEGT. The V and J ends lost 5 bases and 0 bases respectively, with 8 bases between them. This CDR3 region has 13 residues. The CDR3 here is CASSFGHSYEQYF. As DNA, the CDR3 is TGTGCCAGCAGTTTTGGACACTCCTACGAGCAGTACTTC.

V gene TRBV9 combines with J gene TRBJ1-1; D call uncertain. Germline CDR1 and CDR2: SGDLS and YYNGEE. Trimming took 0 bases from V and 8 from J, leaving 14 bases between them. The CDR3 has 14 amino acids. CDR3 sequence: CASSVGGGLSEAFF. The CDR3 nucleotides are TGTGCCAGCAGCGTAGGAGGAGGACTTTCCGAAGCTTTCTTT.

The chain has TRBV10-3 and TRBJ2-7, with a possible D match to TRBD2 (5 bases). V lost 3 bases and J 4 bases, leaving 10 bases between the germline ends. This CDR3 has 13 residues. In germline, CDR1 is ENHRY, CDR2 SYGVKD. This CDR3 is CAISDGESYEQYF. In DNA form, the CDR3 reads TGTGCCATCAGTGATGGGGAGTCGTACGAGCAGTACTTC.

The chain uses TRBV20-1 and TRBJ2-5; D is unclear. Per the germline V gene, CDR1 is DFQATT and CDR2 is SNEGSKA (reference sequence). The CDR3 is 11 amino acids. The germline V and J ends were trimmed by 3 bases and 5 bases, with 7 bases remaining between them. The DNA of the CDR3 is TGCAGTGCTAGGGCCCGCGAGACCCAGTACTTC. It yields the protein CSARARETQYF.